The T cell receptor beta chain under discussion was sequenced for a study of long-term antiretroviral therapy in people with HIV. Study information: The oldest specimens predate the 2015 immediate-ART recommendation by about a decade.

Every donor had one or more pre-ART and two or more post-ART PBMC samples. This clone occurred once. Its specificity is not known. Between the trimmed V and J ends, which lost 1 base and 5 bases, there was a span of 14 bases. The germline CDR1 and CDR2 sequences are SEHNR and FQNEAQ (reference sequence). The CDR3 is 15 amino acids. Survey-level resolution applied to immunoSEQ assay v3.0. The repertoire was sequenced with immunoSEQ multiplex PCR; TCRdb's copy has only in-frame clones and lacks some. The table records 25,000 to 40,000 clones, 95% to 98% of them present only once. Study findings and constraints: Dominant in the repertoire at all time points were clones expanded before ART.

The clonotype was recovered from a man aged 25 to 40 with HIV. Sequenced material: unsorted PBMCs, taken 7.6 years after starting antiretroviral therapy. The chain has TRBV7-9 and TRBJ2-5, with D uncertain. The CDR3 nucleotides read TGTGCCAGCAGCTTAGAAATAGCCCTTGGGGAGACCCAGTACTTC. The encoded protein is CASSLEIALGETQYF.